These 22 T cell receptor beta chains were sequenced from one sample in a study of technical replicates of blood from a few donors. TCRdb keeps only in-frame clones here, not all; method: immunoSEQ multiplex PCR. The table has over 70,000 clones, approximately 93% seen once; the top ten hold 0.3% to 0.45%. The sample taken for sequencing was T cells isolated from PBMCs. These receptors came from a human donor in good health.

The gene calls are TRBV20-1 and TRBJ2-5; D remains unclear. The V and J ends lost 2 bases and 5 bases respectively, with 6 bases between them. This CDR3 is built from 11 residues. The germline V gene encodes CDR1 DFQATT and CDR2 SNEGSKA (reference sequence). Written as DNA, the CDR3 is TGCAGTGCTAGAAGTGGCGAGACCCAGTACTTC. Protein sequence: CSARSGETQYF.

The genes are TRBV10-3 and TRBJ1-1, with D tentatively TRBD1 (6 bases). This CDR3 has 13 residues. Trimming stripped 5 bases from V and 3 bases from J, with 10 bases between. CDR1 ENHRY and CDR2 SYGVKD come from the germline V gene. The CDR3 nucleotides are TGTGCCATCAGTTTACAGGGTTACACTGAAGCTTTCTTT. This translates into CAISLQGYTEAFF.

The chain combines TRBV19 with TRBJ1-1, with 7 nucleotides matching TRBD1. The J segment lost 4 bases and the V segment lost 6 bases, leaving 14 bases of the junction unmatched. This CDR3 is built from 16 residues. Germline loops: CDR1 LNHDA, CDR2 SQIVND (reference sequence). The CDR3 bases are TGTGCCAGTAGGAGCCCCTACAGGGGTGGGGGCACTGAAGCTTTCTTT. It codes for CASRSPYRGGGTEAFF.

The rearrangement links TRBV5-4 to TRBJ2-7; TRBD2 matches 12 bases. Germline assignment: CDR1 SGHNT and CDR2 YYREEE (reference sequence). The ends lost 3 bases at V and 2 bases at J; junction bases unmatched: 3. The CDR3 loop spans 15 amino acids. The CDR3 loop reads CASSSRTSGAYEQYF. The CDR3 DNA follows: TGTGCCAGCAGCTCCCGGACTAGCGGGGCCTACGAGCAGTACTTC.

This clone was observed a single time. This sequence joins TRBV7-3 and TRBJ2-3, with 8 bases aligning to TRBD2. CDR1 and CDR2 from the germline V gene are SGHTA and FQGTGA. Germline trimming cut 5 bases from V and 5 bases from J; bases unmatched to any gene: 9. This CDR3 spans 15 amino acids. In nucleotides, the CDR3 is TGTGCCAGCAGCACCGGGGGGGGATTCGGAGATACGCAGTATTTT. Translation gives CASSTGGGFGDTQYF. Using reference TRBV7-3 and TRBJ2-3 for the parts outside the CDR3, the full variable domain is GAGVSQTPSNKVTEKGKYVELRCDPISGHTALYWYRQSLGQGPEFLIYFQGTGAADDSGLPNDRFFAVRPEGSVSTLKIQRTERGDSAVYLCASSTGGGFGDTQYFGPGTRLTVL.

The chain uses TRBV15 and TRBJ1-2, with D possibly matching TRBD1 (5 bases). The CDR3 is 16 amino acids. The germline V gene encodes CDR1 LNHNV and CDR2 YYDKDF (reference sequence). Trimming removed 6 bases from V and 1 base from J, with 18 bases in between. CDR3 residues: CATRGIGTDYNYGYTF. CDR3 in DNA: TGTGCCACCAGGGGCATTGGGACTGATTATAACTATGGCTACACCTTC.

This CDR3 reads CSANTRDTQYF. The CDR3 nucleotides are TGCAGTGCTAATACGAGAGATACGCAGTATTTT. This chain uses TRBV20-1 with TRBJ2-3; no firm D call. Trimming pared 4 bases from V and 5 bases from J, leaving 7 bases between. The CDR3 runs to 11 residues. Germline V gives CDR1 DFQATT, CDR2 SNEGSKA (reference sequence).

The CDR3 region has the DNA TGTGCCAGCAGTTGGGGACTTCAGGGGGCCATCTACGAGCAGTACTTC. Its protein is CASSWGLQGAIYEQYF. This chain uses TRBV27 with TRBJ2-7; 8 nucleotides agree with TRBD1. There are 16 residues in the CDR3. Germline CDR1 and CDR2: MNHEY and SMNVEV (reference sequence). Trimming cost V 4 bases and J 3 bases; bases outside gene matches: 11.

The J gene is TRBJ2-7, the V gene TRBV5-6; TRBD2 matches 9 bases. With 1 base clipped from V and 2 bases from J, the junction kept 10 bases outside the gene matches. The length of the CDR3 is 17 residues. Germline CDR1 reads SGHDT; CDR2 reads YYEEEE. The CDR3 loop reads CASSLFLLAGRTYEQYF. The CDR3 DNA follows: TGTGCCAGCAGCTTGTTTTTACTAGCGGGCAGGACCTACGAGCAGTACTTC.

This chain uses TRBV29-1 with TRBJ2-7; TRBD1 agrees at 8 bases. This CDR3 has 13 residues. The germline gives CDR1 SQVTM, CDR2 ANQGSEA. The J segment lost 1 base and the V segment lost 5 bases, leaving 4 bases of the junction unmatched. The CDR3 nucleotides are TGCAGCGTTAGACAGGGGAGGTCCTACGAGCAGTACTTC. Protein: CSVRQGRSYEQYF.

V usage is TRBV7-9 and J usage is TRBJ1-1; D perhaps matches TRBD1 (6 bases). The CDR3 covers 15 residues. Germline assignment: CDR1 SEHNR and CDR2 FQNEAQ (reference sequence). Trimming took 5 bases from V and 1 from J, leaving 14 bases between them. The CDR3 nucleotides are TGTGCCAGCAGCCTCCCCCCGACAGGGAACACTGAAGCTTTCTTT. This translates into CASSLPPTGNTEAFF.

The rearrangement uses TRBV11-2 and TRBJ2-2; D is unresolved. The CDR3 loop spans 15 amino acids. V lost 5 bases and J 5 bases, leaving 15 bases between the germline ends. The germline V gene has CDR1 SGHAT and CDR2 FQNNGV. The CDR3 DNA sequence: TGTGCCAGCAGCCCTTCCCTAAGAACTACCGGGGAGCTGTTTTTT. As protein: CASSPSLRTTGELFF.

The V and J genes are TRBV7-2 and TRBJ2-1, with D hard to call. The CDR3 extends over 15 amino acids. The V end was cut by 3 bases, the J end by 0 bases, with 9 bases between. The germline V gene encodes CDR1 SGHTA and CDR2 FQGNSA. The CDR3 sequence: CASSLGPSSYNEQFF. The CDR3 region has the DNA TGTGCCAGCAGCTTGGGCCCCAGCTCCTACAATGAGCAGTTCTTC.

This clone appeared a single time. The chain is built from TRBV13 and TRBJ2-5, with 8 bases aligning to TRBD2. V shed 3 bases and J 3 bases; nucleotides not matched to a gene: 3. The CDR3 contains 14 residues. Germline loops: CDR1 PRHDT, CDR2 FYEKMQ (reference sequence). The CDR3 reads CASSLREVKETQYF. As DNA, the CDR3 is TGTGCCAGCAGCTTGCGGGAGGTGAAAGAGACCCAGTACTTC. Full variable domain (rest looked up from reference TRBV13 and TRBJ2-5): AAGVIQSPRHLIKEKRETATLKCYPIPRHDTVYWYQQGPGQDPQFLISFYEKMQSDKGSIPDRFSAQQFSDYHSELNMSSLELGDSALYFCASSLREVKETQYFGPGTRLLVL.

This clone came up once. The identical CDR3 is also encoded by other nucleotide sequences in the sample. The V and J genes are TRBV29-1 and TRBJ1-1; a weak D match, TRBD1 (5 bases). CDR3 length: 13 amino acids. Germline CDR1 SQVTM, CDR2 ANQGSEA. V lost 4 bases, J lost 2 bases, and 11 bases lay in between. CDR3 sequence: CSVGGGANTEAFF. DNA for the CDR3: TGCAGCGTTGGTGGAGGGGCCAACACTGAAGCTTTCTTT.

The genes are TRBV30 and TRBJ2-3; 10 bases align to TRBD2. The CDR3 is made up of 12 amino acids. V shed 4 bases, J shed 5 bases, and the junction held 0 bases outside the gene matches. Per the germline V gene, CDR1 is GTSNPN and CDR2 is SVGIG (reference sequence). CDR3 sequence: CAWTSGGDTQYF. Here the CDR3 DNA reads TGTGCCTGGACTAGCGGGGGAGATACGCAGTATTTT.

The genes are TRBV19 and TRBJ2-7; TRBD1 matches 9 bases. Germline lookup yields CDR1 LNHDA and CDR2 SQIVND (reference sequence). V gave up 4 bases and J gave up 5 bases; unmatched junction bases: 9. The CDR3 runs to 15 residues. CDR3 nucleotide sequence: TGTGCCAGTAGTACCCCCGGGACAGGGACCCACGAGCAGTACTTC. As protein: CASSTPGTGTHEQYF.

This clone was detected a few times. The rearrangement uses TRBV4-2 and TRBJ1-1; D gene ambiguous. The length of the CDR3 is 14 residues. The germline V and J ends were trimmed by 0 bases and 3 bases, with 8 bases remaining between them. Germline CDR1 is LGHNA and CDR2 is YNFKEQ. The CDR3 region has the DNA TGTGCCAGCAGCCAAGAGGGTGAGGACACTGAAGCTTTCTTT. This sequence encodes CASSQEGEDTEAFF.

Written as DNA, the CDR3 is TGTGCCTGGACCAACTCGGGACTAGCGGGCGGGTCCTACAATGAGCAGTTCTTC. Encoded protein: CAWTNSGLAGGSYNEQFF. The chain carries TRBV30 and TRBJ2-1; TRBD2 matches at 12 bases. CDR1 and CDR2 from the germline V gene are GTSNPN and SVGIG (reference sequence). The CDR3 covers 18 residues. The V segment lost 4 bases and the J segment 1 base; nucleotides outside the gene matches: 11.

This clone was counted a few times. The chain employs TRBV19 and TRBJ1-2; D ambiguous. V dropped 7 bases and J dropped 8 bases, with 17 bases sitting between them. Germline-derived CDR1 and CDR2 are LNHDA and SQIVND (reference sequence). The CDR3 sequence is 13 residues long. CDR3 sequence (DNA): TGTGCCAGTATGGGCAGCGGGCTCTCCGGCTACACCTTC. Its protein is CASMGSGLSGYTF.

V is TRBV9 and J is TRBJ2-1; D is ambiguous. The CDR3 runs to 14 residues. V was clipped by 2 bases and J by 0 bases, with 6 bases between them. The germline V gene encodes CDR1 SGDLS and CDR2 YYNGEE. This CDR3 reads CASSVFHSYNEQFF. The DNA for the CDR3 is TGTGCCAGCAGCGTTTTTCACTCCTACAATGAGCAGTTCTTC. Using reference TRBV9 and TRBJ2-1 for the parts outside the CDR3, the full variable domain is DSGVTQTPKHLITATGQRVTLRCSPRSGDLSVYWYQQSLDQGLQFLIQYYNGEERAKGNILERFSAQQFPDLHSELNLSSLELGDSALYFCASSVFHSYNEQFFGPGTRLTVL.

This clone was observed a single time. The chain couples TRBV4-1 to TRBJ2-6; 7 bases agree with TRBD2. V lost 0 bases, J lost 1 base, and 15 bases stayed unmatched. Germline V CDR1 and CDR2: MGHRA, YSYEKL. The CDR3 extends over 21 amino acids. CDR3 DNA sequence: TGCGCCAGCAGCCAAGAACCCCCCCTAGCGGAGAGACCTTCTGGGGCCAACGTCCTGACTTTC. Protein: CASSQEPPLAERPSGANVLTF.